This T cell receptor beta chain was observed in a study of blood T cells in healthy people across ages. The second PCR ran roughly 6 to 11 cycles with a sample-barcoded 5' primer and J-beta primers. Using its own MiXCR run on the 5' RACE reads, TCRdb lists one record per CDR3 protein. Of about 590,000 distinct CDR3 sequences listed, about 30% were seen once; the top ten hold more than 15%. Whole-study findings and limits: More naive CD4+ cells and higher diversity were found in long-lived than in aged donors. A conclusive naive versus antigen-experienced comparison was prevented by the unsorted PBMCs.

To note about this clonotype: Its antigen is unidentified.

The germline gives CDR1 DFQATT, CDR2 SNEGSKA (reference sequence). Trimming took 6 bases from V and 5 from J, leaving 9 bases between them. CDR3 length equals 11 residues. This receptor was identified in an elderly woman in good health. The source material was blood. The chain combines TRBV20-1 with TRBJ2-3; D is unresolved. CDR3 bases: TGCAGTGCCTCGCCGGGAGATACGCAGTATTTT. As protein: CSASPGDTQYF.